The present entry profiles one T cell receptor (beta chain) with its context. In this sample, this clonotype turned up many times. Its antigen remains unidentified. Base-call qualities are not available, and no considerably larger clone is one nucleotide away. The sample belongs to a study of regulatory T cells in long-lasting Graves disease (dated by TCRdb to about 2021). Context from the whole study: In the newly diagnosed Graves' disease group, patients had been taking antithyroid drugs for less than 3 months. Patients with persistent Graves' disease were compared with patients with newly diagnosed Graves' disease using TCR sequencing and RNA sequencing of peripheral blood. The study took place in China and was registered as a clinical trial. A total of roughly 35 samples underwent TCR sequencing: some 13 from persistent and around 20 from newly diagnosed Graves' disease patients.

From cysteine to phenylalanine, the CDR3 is 14 amino acids long. The read is trimmed to its CDR3 DNA, 42 bases read in frame from base 1. CDR1 is given as ENHRY and CDR2 as SYGVKD, both from the germline V gene. The junction shows trimming of 4 bases on V and 6 bases on J, and the gene matches do not reach 7 bases of it. Library method: multiplex PCR. The data were produced on an Illumina HiSeq 4000. TCR beta libraries were built with iRepertoire HTBI primers and Arm-PCR amplification of CDR3 regions. PCR products were gel purified before sequencing. The paper's processing steps were these. Gene usage analysis of CDR3 amino acid clonotypes used the 60 to 80 TRBV and 12 to 15 TRBJ segments found across samples. COPE and FqMerger were used to merge the filtered high-quality paired reads into contigs. BLAST was used to align contigs to IMGT TRBV, TRBD and TRBJ reference genes, and CDR3 was defined according to IMGT. Any clonotype with a frequency above 0.1% was counted as a highly expanded clone. Repertoire diversity was measured by Shannon entropy, and V-J evenness by the Gini coefficient. A clonotype was considered public if more than one individual shared it. The raw public reads went through TCRdb reprocessing: fastp at Q25, MiXCR clone calling, in-frame beta chains kept. Every CDR3 protein is listed once, alongside the most common genes and DNA of its rows. These V and J calls derive from TCRdb rather than the authors' analysis. The table for this sample lists hundreds of thousands of distinct CDR3 sequences; roughly 17% of them were counted only once. About 32% of the sample lies in the top ten.

The sample's time point label, decoded: newly diagnosed GD, antithyroid drugs for less than 3 months. For both TCR sequencing and RNA sequencing, RNA was extracted from PBMCs using TRIzol. Graves' disease was diagnosed according to American Thyroid Association guidelines. Patients for the study were recruited at an endocrinology department in Xi'an, China. Each patient gave 8.5 to 9.5 milliliters of peripheral blood, collected in an EDTA anticoagulant tube. Ficoll Paque Plus density gradient separation was used to isolate PBMCs, and no additional T cell sorting was done. An Agilent 2100 Bioanalyzer and agarose gel were used to assess RNA quality, and a NanoDrop 2000 was used to measure RNA concentration. The investigation overall reported the following: Compared with newly diagnosed patients, patients with persistent Graves' disease had lower TCR Shannon entropy and fewer highly expanded clones, which suggests clonal expansion. Preferential use of TRBV28, TRBJ1-2 and TRBJ2-5 was observed in persistent disease, whereas TRBV20-1 and TRBJ2-1 were favored in newly diagnosed disease. Sequencing and analysis were limited to the TCR beta chain. The authors acknowledged the small sample size as a limitation that may reduce accuracy. Because the primary lesion, thyroid tissue, could not be accessed, the study looked at peripheral blood alone. A larger number of public clonotypes was shared among persistent patients (under 3,000) than among newly diagnosed patients (roughly 970).

The same sample was also used in a study of T cells in Graves' hyperthyroidism and ophthalmopathy. Per the second study: Graves' hyperthyroidism was defined as stable when no progression to ophthalmopathy occurred over 18 months of follow-up. Hyperthyroidism patients were newly diagnosed, had a disease duration of under 2 months, and were aged 18 to 65 years. Exclusion was applied to patients with uncontrolled infections, other autoimmune diseases, pregnancy or lactation. Diagnoses relied on clinical symptoms, serum thyroxine and TRAb, thyroid ultrasound and orbital computed tomography. For the first round of RT-PCR on the TCR CDR3, the HTBI primer set was used together with the Qiagen OneStep RT-PCR kit. Most expanded thyroid clonotypes (frequency above 0.001) were also detected in blood, a finding suggesting that blood repertoires may reflect thyroid immune responses. A model built on a 13 V-J signature distinguished ophthalmopathy from stable hyperthyroidism, reaching around 90% sensitivity and about 81% specificity in cross-validation and 80%/75% in testing. In validation, the model predicted progression to ophthalmopathy with around 71% sensitivity and roughly 72% specificity, a median of 6.5 months before onset. A discovery cohort of around 98 patients, approximately 45 with Graves' ophthalmopathy and 55 to 65 with stable Graves' hyperthyroidism, was used to find distinguishing TCR V-J signatures. Whether ophthalmopathy could be predicted prospectively was tested in an independent validation cohort made up of roughly 19 hyperthyroidism patients plus 17 patients who later progressed to ophthalmopathy. The 90 or so discovery patients were randomly split 7:3 into training and test sets. In addition, the study compared T-cell repertoires in thyroid tissue and in blood from six Graves' hyperthyroidism patients. After sampling, hyperthyroidism patients received methimazole starting at 30 mg daily, and ophthalmopathy patients received high-dose intravenous methylprednisolone. Libraries were constructed in a second round of multiplex PCR, after which size selection and purification were carried out. Libraries were sequenced paired-end with 100 bp reads on an Illumina HiSeq2000. SOAPnuke was used to process the raw data, throwing out any read that contained adapters or uncalled bases, had a mean Phred below 15, or lacked an exact constant-primer or identifier match. High-quality paired reads were merged with COPE v1.2.5, and unique nucleotide sequences were defined as clonotypes. Clonotypes were aligned to IMGT TRBV, TRBD and TRBJ reference segments using MiTCR v1.1. The analysis included only V-J combinations with a frequency above 0.0001, which together covered around 99% of the repertoires. The TCS score was defined as the ratio of F50 (clonal expansion) to E x V (chaos), calculated using BLOSUM62-based TCRdist between CDR3 peptides within each V-J. Welch's t-statistics and random forest reduced 500 to 650 V-J features to 13, which were used in a naive Bayes classifier (R e1071). No statistical method was used to fix the sample size in advance, and group allocation was not hidden from the investigators. According to the paper, TCR Vbeta CDR3 sequencing was carried out on around 140 peripheral blood samples, which came from approximately 43 ophthalmopathy, approximately 78 hyperthyroidism and roughly 17 progressor patients.

Material: peripheral blood mononuclear cells (PBMCs), obtained at new diagnosis, from a patient treated with antithyroid drugs. The receptor's source is a man aged 35 to 55 with Graves disease. Donor details come from another sample of the same person, matched by shared clones. The chain employs TRBV10-3 and TRBJ2-7, with TRBD1 identical over 9 junction bases. The CDR3 here reads CAISAGTGLFEQYF. The DNA sequence is as follows: TGTGCCATCAGTGCGGGGACAGGGTTGTTCGAGCAGTACTTC.